These T cell receptor beta chains were read from a single sample in a study of blood T cell repertoires in COVID-19. Sequenced by immunoSEQ multiplex PCR; TCRdb stores in-frame clones only, minus some. The table records around 68,000 clones, around 87% of them present only once. The sample was peripheral blood. These TCRs come from a man in his fifties with active COVID-19. The CDR3 runs from the conserved cysteine through the conserved F or W. Each record gives: V gene, J gene, CDR3 protein.

TRBV7-2	TRBJ2-7	CASSLDGTSAIGEQYF
TRBV19	TRBJ2-2	CASSFRDFTNTGELFF
TRBV7-2	TRBJ1-2	CASSLGGTQGPYGYTF
TRBV27	TRBJ1-2	CASRSQGGLAVYTF
TRBV28	TRBJ2-3	CASSSRTSGTDTQYF
TRBV2	TRBJ2-7	CASSGARGRAYEQYF
TRBV3-1/TRBV3-2	TRBJ1-6	CASSQSTGGGSPLHF
TRBV18	TRBJ1-1	CASSLTGEGTEAFF
TRBV19	TRBJ2-3	CASTRSGGSTDTQYF
TRBV9	TRBJ2-3	CASSVDDGGAYF
TRBV30	TRBJ1-5	CAWSVRSNQPQHF
TRBV12-3/TRBV12-4	TRBJ2-2	CGCGGSGELFF
TRBV7-9	TRBJ2-2	CASSSTPPEGKTGELFF
TRBV12-3/TRBV12-4	TRBJ2-7	CASRWRGGEQYF
TRBV5-1	TRBJ2-4	CASSLDLAGKNIQYF
TRBV28	TRBJ1-6	CASTLEYNSPLHF
TRBV19	TRBJ2-4	CASSIIGARPTISIQYF
TRBV6-1	TRBJ2-1	CASSVGLAGTTYNEQFF
TRBV28	TRBJ2-3	CASSATYKQYF
TRBV6-5	TRBJ2-5	CASSSTGAKGTQYF
TRBV6-6	TRBJ1-3	CASSRQGSPISGNTIYF
TRBV5-4	TRBJ2-7	CASSPGTNSYEQYF
TRBV10-3	TRBJ2-7	CAISFGQGGPYEQYF
TRBV2	TRBJ1-1	CASSEAIQTEAFF
TRBV5-1	TRBJ1-1	CASSLAQGAAEAFF
TRBV2	TRBJ2-7	CASSREQITSYEQYF
TRBV5-6	TRBJ2-3	CASSWTSTDTQYF
TRBV6-2/TRBV6-3	TRBJ1-5	CASSYDGADQPQHF
TRBV27	TRBJ2-1	CASSLGLANLPYDGVNSYNEQFF
TRBV19	TRBJ1-5	CASSIDIMAGGGAQPQHF
TRBV28	TRBJ1-1	CASRPRLGENTEAFF